A single sample gave rise to the 13 T cell receptor beta chains below, sequenced in a study of read filtering for tumor transcriptome and immune sequencing. This library used about 400 ng RNA and molecular barcoded adaptors spanning alpha/delta and beta/gamma chains. TCRdb redid the calling of the reads with MiXCR, one entry per CDR3 protein. In the table there are roughly 82,000 distinct CDR3 sequences, 9% to 15% of which are singletons. The sample consisted of a population of CD138-negative cells sorted from bone marrow. The receptors were gathered from a donor aged 40 or older with multiple myeloma.

This clonotype was seen ten or more times. The rearrangement links TRBV6-6 to TRBJ1-1, with 8 bases matching TRBD1. Germline V CDR1 and CDR2: MNHNY, SVGAGI (reference sequence). V shed 2 bases, J shed 10 bases, and the junction held 6 bases outside the gene matches. The length of the CDR3 is 13 residues. The CDR3 here is CASSYGQGARAFF. In nucleotides, the CDR3 is TGTGCCAGCAGTTACGGGCAGGGGGCAAGAGCTTTCTTT.

As regards this clonotype: A much larger clone is a single base away; this may be a read error. In this CDR3 the conserved last residue, phenylalanine or tryptophan, is missing, so a read error is likely. The chain links TRBV20-1 to TRBJ2-5, with D perhaps TRBD1 (6 bases). This CDR3 region has 15 residues. V gave up 5 bases and J gave up 4 bases, with 20 bases separating them. CDR1 DFQATT and CDR2 SNEGSKA come from the germline V gene (reference sequence). CDR3 nucleotides: TGCAGTGCTTCGCGAACGCCGACAGGCCTAGAGACCCAGTACCTC. Translation: CSASRTPTGLETQYL.

The sample holds many counts of this clonotype. This rearrangement joins TRBV7-9 to TRBJ2-2, with TRBD2 matching 11 bases. The CDR3 spans 17 residues. Trimming at V came to 5 bases and at J to 6 bases, leaving 11 bases not matched to a gene. CDR1 and CDR2 (germline): SEHNR, FQNEAQ (reference sequence). In DNA form, the CDR3 reads TGTGCCAGCAGCCCCCCCCGACTAGCGGGAAGGTCCGGGGAGCTGTTTTTT. Translation gives CASSPPRLAGRSGELFF.

The table lists this clonotype with many counts. The rearrangement uses TRBV11-2 and TRBJ2-5, with D uncertain. V shed 5 bases and J shed 0 bases, with 13 bases lying between them. This CDR3 is built from 15 residues. Germline loops: CDR1 SGHAT, CDR2 FQNNGV. Written as DNA, the CDR3 is TGTGCCAGCAGCCTCCTAGGGCACCACCAAGAGACCCAGTACTTC. Translating gives CASSLLGHHQETQYF.

This clonotype was counted only a few times. Because it lacks the conserved phenylalanine or tryptophan at the end, this CDR3 is likely a read error. The chain uses TRBV5-1 and TRBJ2-7, with 10 positions matching TRBD2. After removal of 0 bases from V and 0 bases from J, the junction contained 3 bases not matched to a gene. CDR3 length equals 16 residues. Germline loops: CDR1 SGHRS, CDR2 YFSETQ. CDR3 in DNA: TGCGCCAGCAGCTTGGTAAGCGGGAGGGCCTCCTACGAGCAGTACCTC. Protein: CASSLVSGRASYEQYL.

The table lists this clonotype with many counts. The rearrangement links TRBV10-1 to TRBJ2-1; D tentatively fits TRBD1 or TRBD2 (5 bases each). V was trimmed by 0 bases and J by 0 bases, leaving 9 bases between them. The CDR3 loop spans 16 amino acids. The germline CDR1 and CDR2 sequences are WNHNN and SYGVQD (reference sequence). The CDR3 region has the DNA TGCGCCAGCAGTGAGTCGAAGGGGAGCTCCTACAATGAGCAGTTCTTC. It encodes CASSESKGSSYNEQFF.

This clonotype has more than one count but fewer than ten. This rearrangement joins TRBV7-9 to TRBJ2-1; 13 bases match TRBD2. This CDR3 contains 17 residues. CDR1 and CDR2 (germline): SEHNR, FQNEAQ (reference sequence). The trim removed 5 bases at V and 3 bases at J, leaving 7 bases unmatched. CDR3 sequence: CASSHRTSGSYYNEQFF. CDR3 sequence (DNA): TGTGCCAGCAGCCACAGGACTAGCGGGAGTTACTACAATGAGCAGTTCTTC.

This clonotype was picked up many times. The V gene is TRBV2, the J gene TRBJ2-7, with D possibly TRBD2 on 5 matching bases. Trimming shortened V by 3 bases and J by 4 bases, and 16 bases separated the two germline ends. CDR1 and CDR2 from the germline V gene are SNHLY and FYNNEI. This CDR3 spans 15 amino acids. In DNA form, the CDR3 reads TGTGCCAGCAGTGAGGAGGATGCCGTGGGATACGAGCAGTACTTC. Residues: CASSEEDAVGYEQYF.

This clonotype was recorded many times. J is TRBJ1-1 and V is TRBV5-4; D is uncertain. The CDR3 consists of 13 residues. The germline gives CDR1 SGHNT, CDR2 YYREEE (reference sequence). The V and J ends lost 0 bases and 4 bases respectively, with 7 bases between them. The CDR3 bases are TGTGCCAGCAGCTTGGAAGACCTCACTGAAGCTTTCTTT. Amino acid sequence: CASSLEDLTEAFF.

This clonotype was counted many times. The chain employs TRBV7-8 and TRBJ2-5; D ambiguous. The CDR3 spans 13 residues. With 1 base removed from V and 5 bases from J, the gap between germline ends came to 8 bases. Germline V gives CDR1 SGHVS, CDR2 FQNEAQ. CDR3 sequence: CASSLDAQETQYF. As DNA, the CDR3 is TGTGCCAGCAGCTTAGACGCTCAGGAGACCCAGTACTTC.

This clonotype was seen repeatedly, ten times or more. The chain is built from TRBV20-1 and TRBJ1-1, with a tentative D call TRBD1 (6 bases). The germline V gene encodes CDR1 DFQATT and CDR2 SNEGSKA (reference sequence). The CDR3 runs 14 residues. Trimming cost V 5 bases and J 2 bases, with 15 bases left between them. Here the CDR3 reads CSAVDRILNTEAFF. CDR3 coding DNA: TGCAGTGCTGTAGACAGGATTCTAAACACTGAAGCTTTCTTT.

Turning to this clonotype: This may arise from a read error, as a much more abundant clone is one base away. This sequence joins TRBV20-1 and TRBJ1-5; no reliable D call. Germline V lookup: CDR1 DFQATT, CDR2 SNEGSKA (reference sequence). The V gene lost 4 bases and the J gene lost 2 bases, with 9 bases spanning the gap. This CDR3 is built from 13 residues. CDR3 region: CSAIPRGNQPQHF. The CDR3 DNA sequence: TGCAGTGCTATCCCGCGTGGCAATCAGCCCCAGCATTTT.

This clonotype occurred many times. The rearrangement uses TRBV7-2 and TRBJ2-2; tentatively, D is TRBD2 (6 bases). Per the germline V gene, CDR1 is SGHTA and CDR2 is FQGNSA. There are 13 residues in the CDR3. Between the trimmed V and J ends, which lost 5 bases and 6 bases, there was a span of 10 bases. The chain's CDR3 is CASSPREAGELFF. The CDR3 nucleotides read TGTGCCAGCAGCCCCAGGGAGGCCGGGGAGCTGTTTTTT. The full variable domain, completed using reference TRBV7-2 and TRBJ2-2, is GAGVSQSPSNKVTEKGKDVELRCDPISGHTALYWYRQSLGQGLEFLIYFQGNSAPDKSGLPSDRFSAERTGGSVSTLTIQRTQQEDSAVYLCASSPREAGELFFGEGSRLTVL.